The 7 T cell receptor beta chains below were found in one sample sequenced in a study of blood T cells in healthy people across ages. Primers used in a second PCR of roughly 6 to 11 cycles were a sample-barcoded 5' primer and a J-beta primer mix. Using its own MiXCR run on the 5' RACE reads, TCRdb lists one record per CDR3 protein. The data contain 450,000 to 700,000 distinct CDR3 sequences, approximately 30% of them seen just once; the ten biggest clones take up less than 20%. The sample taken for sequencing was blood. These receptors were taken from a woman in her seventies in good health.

The CDR3 bases are TGTGCCAGCAGCTTAAGGACTCGGGTCGGGGTGAGCTCCTACAATGAGCAGTTCTTC. As protein: CASSLRTRVGVSSYNEQFF. V usage is TRBV7-3 and J usage is TRBJ2-1, with D possibly matching TRBD2 (5 bases). V dropped 1 base and J dropped 0 bases, with 19 bases sitting between them. The CDR3 consists of 19 residues. The germline V gene has CDR1 SGHTA and CDR2 FQGTGA.

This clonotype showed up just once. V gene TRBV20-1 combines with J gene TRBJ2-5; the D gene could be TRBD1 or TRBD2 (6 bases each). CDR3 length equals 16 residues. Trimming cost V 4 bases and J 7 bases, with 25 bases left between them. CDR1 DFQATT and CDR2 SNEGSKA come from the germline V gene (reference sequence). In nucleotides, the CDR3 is TGCAGTGCTACTTTCTTAGGGGGACTTGCCGCGGGGACCCAGTACTTC. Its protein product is CSATFLGGLAAGTQYF.

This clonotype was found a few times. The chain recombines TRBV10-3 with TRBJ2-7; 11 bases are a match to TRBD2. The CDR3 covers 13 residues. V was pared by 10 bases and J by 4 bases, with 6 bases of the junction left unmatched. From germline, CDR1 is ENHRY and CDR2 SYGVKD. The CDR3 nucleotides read TGTGCCACACTTAGCGGGGGGGAATACGAGCAGTACTTC. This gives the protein CATLSGGEYEQYF.

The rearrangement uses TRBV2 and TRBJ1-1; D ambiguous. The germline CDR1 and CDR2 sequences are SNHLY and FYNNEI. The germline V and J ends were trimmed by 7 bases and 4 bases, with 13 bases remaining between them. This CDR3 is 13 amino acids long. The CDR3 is CASKDPRGTEAFF. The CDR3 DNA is TGTGCCAGCAAGGACCCCAGAGGCACTGAAGCTTTCTTT.

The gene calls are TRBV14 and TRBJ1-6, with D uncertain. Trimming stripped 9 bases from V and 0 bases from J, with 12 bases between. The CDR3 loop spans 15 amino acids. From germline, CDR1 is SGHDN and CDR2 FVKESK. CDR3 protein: CASSDQSSYNSPLHF. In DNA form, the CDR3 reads TGTGCCAGTTCAGACCAGAGCTCCTATAATTCACCCCTCCACTTT. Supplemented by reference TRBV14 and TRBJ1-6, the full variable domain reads EAGVTQFPSHSVIEKGQTVTLRCDPISGHDNLYWYRRVMGKEIKFLLHFVKESKQDESGMPNNRFLAERTGGTYSTLKVQPAELEDSGVYFCASSDQSSYNSPLHFGNGTRLTVT.

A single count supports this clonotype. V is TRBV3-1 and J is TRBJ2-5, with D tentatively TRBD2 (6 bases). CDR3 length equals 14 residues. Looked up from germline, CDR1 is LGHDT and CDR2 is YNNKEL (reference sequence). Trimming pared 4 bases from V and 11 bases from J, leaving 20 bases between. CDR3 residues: CASSPSYGGVEQYF. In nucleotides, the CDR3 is TGTGCCAGCAGCCCCTCGTACGGCGGGGTGGAGCAGTACTTC.

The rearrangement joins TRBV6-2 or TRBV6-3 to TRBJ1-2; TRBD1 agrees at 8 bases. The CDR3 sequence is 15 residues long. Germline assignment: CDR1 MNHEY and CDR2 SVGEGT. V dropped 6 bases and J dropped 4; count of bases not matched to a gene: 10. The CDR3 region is CASSSGRGLGYGYTF. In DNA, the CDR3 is TGTGCCAGCAGCTCGGGCAGGGGGCTGGGCTATGGCTACACCTTC.